These T cell receptor beta chains were read from a single sample in a study of beta chain features in type 1 diabetes. Libraries were prepared by immunoSEQ multiplex PCR; TCRdb keeps only in-frame clonotypes and omits some of them. The sample contains around 350,000 clones, roughly 12% of which appear only once. Sequencing input: naive CD4+ T cells from blood. The receptors derive from a man between 18 and 35 years old in good health. The CDR3 runs from the conserved cysteine through the conserved F or W. Fields, in order: D gene, V gene, clone size, J gene, CDR3 DNA, CDR3 protein. The D gene is left open where the match is weak. Expanded clones get a size class; other rows say once, few or many, or leave the size out.

d_gene: NA
v_gene: TRBV30
abundance: few
j_gene: TRBJ2-3
CDR3nt: TGTGCCTGGAGTGGCCGACTAGTGGGGAACGCGCAGTATTTT
CDR3aa: CAWSGRLVGNAQYF

d_gene: NA
v_gene: TRBV23-1
abundance: many
j_gene: TRBJ2-7
CDR3nt: TGCGCCAGCAGTTACCAGGGTCGACCCTACGAGCAGTACTTC
CDR3aa: CASSYQGRPYEQYF

d_gene: NA
v_gene: TRBV28
abundance: NA
j_gene: TRBJ1-6
CDR3nt: TGTGCCAGCAGTTTCGGCCGTGCGGGGTCACCCCTCCACTTT
CDR3aa: CASSFGRAGSPLHF

d_gene: NA
v_gene: TRBV7-9
abundance: few
j_gene: TRBJ1-3
CDR3nt: TGTGCCAGCAGCGGCGGGACCACCTCTGGAAACACCATATATTTT
CDR3aa: CASSGGTTSGNTIYF

d_gene: TRBD1
v_gene: TRBV5-1
abundance: few
j_gene: TRBJ2-7
CDR3nt: TGCGCCAGCAGCTTGGGACAGGGAGCCTACGAGCAGTACTTC
CDR3aa: CASSLGQGAYEQYF

d_gene: NA
v_gene: TRBV9
abundance: NA
j_gene: TRBJ2-7
CDR3nt: TGTGCCAGCAGCGTAGATGGCAGGGGCTACGAGCAGTACTTC
CDR3aa: CASSVDGRGYEQYF

d_gene: TRBD1
v_gene: TRBV30
abundance: NA
j_gene: TRBJ1-5
CDR3nt: TGTGCCTGTAGGACAGGGGGAAATCAGCCCCAGCATTTT
CDR3aa: CACRTGGNQPQHF

d_gene: NA
v_gene: TRBV28
abundance: NA
j_gene: TRBJ2-7
CDR3nt: TGTGCCAGCAGCCACCAGGCAACCTACGAGCAGTACTTC
CDR3aa: CASSHQATYEQYF

d_gene: NA
v_gene: TRBV28
abundance: few
j_gene: TRBJ2-7
CDR3nt: TGTGCCAGCAGTTCCCATAGGGACTCCCTCTACGAGCAGTACTTC
CDR3aa: CASSSHRDSLYEQYF

d_gene: TRBD2
v_gene: TRBV30
abundance: few
j_gene: TRBJ2-1
CDR3nt: TGTGCCTGGAGGGGCGGACTAGCGGTATCCAATGAGCAGTTCTTC
CDR3aa: CAWRGGLAVSNEQFF

d_gene: NA
v_gene: TRBV2
abundance: few
j_gene: TRBJ2-2
CDR3nt: TGTGCCAGCAGTGAAGCTAGGGGTCACACCGGGGAGCTGTTTTTT
CDR3aa: CASSEARGHTGELFF

d_gene: NA
v_gene: TRBV25-1
abundance: NA
j_gene: TRBJ2-3
CDR3nt: TGTGCCAGCAGTGAATCTCTGTCAGATACGCAGTATTTT
CDR3aa: CASSESLSDTQYF

d_gene: TRBD2
v_gene: TRBV6-5
abundance: NA
j_gene: TRBJ2-5
CDR3nt: TGTGCCAGCAGTCGACTAGCACGAGAGACCCAGTACTTC
CDR3aa: CASSRLARETQYF

d_gene: TRBD1
v_gene: TRBV18
abundance: NA
j_gene: TRBJ2-7
CDR3nt: TGTGCCAGCTCAAAGCCCGGGACAGGGGTGCTCTTC
CDR3aa: CASSKPGTGVLF

d_gene: NA
v_gene: TRBV19
abundance: NA
j_gene: TRBJ2-1
CDR3nt: TGTGCCAGTAGTGAGGTCTGGGCGGGACGGGGCAATGAGCAGTTCTTC
CDR3aa: CASSEVWAGRGNEQFF

d_gene: TRBD1
v_gene: TRBV5-1
abundance: NA
j_gene: TRBJ2-7
CDR3nt: TGCGCCAGCAGCTTGGCCTATGGGACAGAGCACTACGAGCAGTACTTC
CDR3aa: CASSLAYGTEHYEQYF

d_gene: TRBD1
v_gene: TRBV7-9
abundance: few
j_gene: TRBJ2-1
CDR3nt: TGTGCCAGCAGCCCCCGAACAGGGGGCGGACAAAGCTCCTACAATGAGCAGTTCTTC
CDR3aa: CASSPRTGGGQSSYNEQFF

d_gene: TRBD2
v_gene: TRBV2
abundance: NA
j_gene: TRBJ2-2
CDR3nt: TGTGCCAGCAGTGACGCGGGGGGGGAGAACACCGGGGAGCTGTTTTTT
CDR3aa: CASSDAGGENTGELFF

d_gene: NA
v_gene: TRBV7-2
abundance: few
j_gene: TRBJ2-1
CDR3nt: TGTGCCAGCAGCGCATCGCCAGGGTCCTTATACAATGAGCAGTTCTTC
CDR3aa: CASSASPGSLYNEQFF

d_gene: TRBD2
v_gene: TRBV6-6
abundance: few
j_gene: TRBJ2-7
CDR3nt: TGTGCCAGCAGTTGGAGGGGAGGGGTCACCTACGAGCAGTACTTC
CDR3aa: CASSWRGGVTYEQYF

d_gene: TRBD2
v_gene: TRBV5-4
abundance: few
j_gene: TRBJ2-4
CDR3nt: TGTGCCAGCAGCAATGGGGGACTAGCGTACAAAAACATTCAGTACTTC
CDR3aa: CASSNGGLAYKNIQYF

d_gene: NA
v_gene: TRBV5-4
abundance: NA
j_gene: TRBJ2-3
CDR3nt: TGTGCCAGCAGCTTACAGGGAACTTGGTATTTT
CDR3aa: CASSLQGTWYF

d_gene: NA
v_gene: TRBV28
abundance: few
j_gene: TRBJ2-1
CDR3nt: TGTGCCAGCAGTTCGTTTGCAGGGGCTACCTACAATGAGCAGTTCTTC
CDR3aa: CASSSFAGATYNEQFF

d_gene: NA
v_gene: TRBV7-2
abundance: few
j_gene: TRBJ1-1
CDR3nt: TGTGCCAGCAGCTCTGACTTTTTCACTGAAGCTTTCTTT
CDR3aa: CASSSDFFTEAFF

d_gene: TRBD2
v_gene: TRBV9
abundance: NA
j_gene: TRBJ2-5
CDR3nt: TGTGCCAGCAGCGTTCTGCTAGCGGGTGAGACCCAGTACTTC
CDR3aa: CASSVLLAGETQYF

d_gene: NA
v_gene: TRBV19
abundance: NA
j_gene: TRBJ1-1
CDR3nt: TGTGCCAGTAGTATAGTAGGAGTCCCTGAAGCTTTCTTT
CDR3aa: CASSIVGVPEAFF

d_gene: TRBD2
v_gene: TRBV4-3
abundance: NA
j_gene: TRBJ2-1
CDR3nt: TGCGCCAGCAGCCAAGAGTCAAGCGGGGTATACAATGAGCAGTTCTTC
CDR3aa: CASSQESSGVYNEQFF

d_gene: TRBD1
v_gene: TRBV7-8
abundance: NA
j_gene: TRBJ2-4
CDR3nt: TGTGCCAGCAGCTTAGTCCAGGGACAGGGAGGATACATTCAGTACTTC
CDR3aa: CASSLVQGQGGYIQYF

d_gene: TRBD2
v_gene: TRBV5-1
abundance: NA
j_gene: TRBJ2-1
CDR3nt: TGCGCCAGCAGCTTGATTGGCGGGAGTGGGGATGAGCAGTTCTTC
CDR3aa: CASSLIGGSGDEQFF

d_gene: NA
v_gene: TRBV25-1
abundance: few
j_gene: TRBJ1-2
CDR3nt: TGTGCCAGCAGTGGGACGACAGGAAACTATGGCTACACCTTC
CDR3aa: CASSGTTGNYGYTF

d_gene: TRBD2
v_gene: TRBV9
abundance: NA
j_gene: TRBJ2-2
CDR3nt: TGTGCCAGCAGCGTATTGGGTAGCGGGGTCACCGGGGAGCTGTTTTTT
CDR3aa: CASSVLGSGVTGELFF